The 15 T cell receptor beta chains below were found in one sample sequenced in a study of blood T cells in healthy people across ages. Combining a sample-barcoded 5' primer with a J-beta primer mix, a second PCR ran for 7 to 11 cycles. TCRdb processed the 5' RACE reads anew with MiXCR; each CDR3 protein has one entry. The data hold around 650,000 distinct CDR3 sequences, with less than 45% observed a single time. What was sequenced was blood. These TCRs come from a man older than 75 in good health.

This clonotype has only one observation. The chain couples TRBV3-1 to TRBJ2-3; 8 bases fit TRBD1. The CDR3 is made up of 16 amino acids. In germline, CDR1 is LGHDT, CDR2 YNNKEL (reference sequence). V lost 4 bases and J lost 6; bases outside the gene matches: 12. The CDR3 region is CASSPRTGTRKDTQYF. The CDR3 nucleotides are TGTGCCAGCAGCCCCCGGACAGGGACCCGTAAGGATACGCAGTATTTT.

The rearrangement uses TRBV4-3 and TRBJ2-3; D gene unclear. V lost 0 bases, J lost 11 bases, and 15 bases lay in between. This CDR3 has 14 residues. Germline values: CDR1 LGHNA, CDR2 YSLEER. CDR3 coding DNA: TGCGCCAGCAGCCAAGATAGGGCCACCCGAGAGCAGTATTTT. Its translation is CASSQDRATREQYF.

The CDR3 sequence: CASSPRAGTGNNQPQHF. CDR3 in DNA: TGTGCCAGCAGCCCAAGGGCGGGGACAGGCAACAATCAGCCCCAGCATTTT. The chain carries TRBV4-2 and TRBJ1-5, with 8 bases identical to TRBD1. The germline V gene encodes CDR1 LGHNA and CDR2 YNFKEQ. The V and J ends lost 4 bases and 3 bases, in that order; junction bases with no gene match: 11. The CDR3 is made up of 17 amino acids.

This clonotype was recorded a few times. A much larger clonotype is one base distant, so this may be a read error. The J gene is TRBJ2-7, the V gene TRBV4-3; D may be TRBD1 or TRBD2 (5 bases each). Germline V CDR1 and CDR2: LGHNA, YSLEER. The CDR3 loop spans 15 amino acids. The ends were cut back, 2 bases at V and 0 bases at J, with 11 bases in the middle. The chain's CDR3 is CASSQIRDGSYEQYF. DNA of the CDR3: TGCGCCAGCAGCCAAATCCGGGACGGCTCCTACGAGCAGTACTTC.

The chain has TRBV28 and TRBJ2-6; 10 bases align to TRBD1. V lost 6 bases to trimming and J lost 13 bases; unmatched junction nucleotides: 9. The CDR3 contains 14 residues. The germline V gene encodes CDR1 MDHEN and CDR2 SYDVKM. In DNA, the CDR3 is TGTGCCAGCAGGACGGACAGGGGGACCTCAGTCCTGACTTTC. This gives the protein CASRTDRGTSVLTF.

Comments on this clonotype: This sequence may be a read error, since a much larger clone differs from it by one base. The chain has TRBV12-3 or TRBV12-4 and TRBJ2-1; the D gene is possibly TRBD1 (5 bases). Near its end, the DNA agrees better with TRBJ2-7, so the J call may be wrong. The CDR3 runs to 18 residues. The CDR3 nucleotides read TGTGCCAGCAGCCCGAAGGGCTCATGGCAGGGAAATAACAATGAGCAGTACTTC. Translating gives CASSPKGSWQGNNNEQYF.

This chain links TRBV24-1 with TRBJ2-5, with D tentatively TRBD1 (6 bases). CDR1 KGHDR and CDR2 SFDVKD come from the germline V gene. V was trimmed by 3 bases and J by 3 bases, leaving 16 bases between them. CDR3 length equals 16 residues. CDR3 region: CATSDTGRGREETQYF. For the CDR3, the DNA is TGTGCCACCAGTGATACCGGCAGGGGCCGAGAAGAGACCCAGTACTTC.

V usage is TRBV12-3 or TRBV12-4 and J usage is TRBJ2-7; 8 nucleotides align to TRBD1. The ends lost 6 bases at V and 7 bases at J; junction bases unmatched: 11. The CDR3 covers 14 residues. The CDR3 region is CASSPDREEYEQYF. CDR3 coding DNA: TGTGCCAGCAGCCCGGACAGGGAAGAATATGAGCAGTACTTC.

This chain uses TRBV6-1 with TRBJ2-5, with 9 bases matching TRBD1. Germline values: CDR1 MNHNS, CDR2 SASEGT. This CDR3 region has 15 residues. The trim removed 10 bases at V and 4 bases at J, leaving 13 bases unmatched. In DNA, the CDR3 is TGTGCCAACTCGTTTATACAGGGGGCGCGAGAGACCCAGTACTTC. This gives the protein CANSFIQGARETQYF.

CDR3 sequence reads: CASSSAGTGGRSEQFF. In DNA, the CDR3 is TGTGCCAGCAGCTCGGCCGGGACAGGGGGAAGGAGTGAGCAGTTCTTC. The chain has TRBV11-3 and TRBJ2-1; 11 nucleotides match TRBD1. V gave up 4 bases and J gave up 9 bases; unmatched junction bases: 11. Germline CDR1 SGHNT, CDR2 YENEEA. The CDR3 sequence is 16 residues long.

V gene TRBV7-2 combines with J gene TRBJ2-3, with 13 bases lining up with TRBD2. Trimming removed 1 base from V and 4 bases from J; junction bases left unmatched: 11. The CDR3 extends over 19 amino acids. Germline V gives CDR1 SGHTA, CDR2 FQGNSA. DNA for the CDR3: TGTGCCAGCAGCTTAGGTAGACTAGCGGGGGGACTACTTTCAGATACGCAGTATTTT. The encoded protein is CASSLGRLAGGLLSDTQYF.

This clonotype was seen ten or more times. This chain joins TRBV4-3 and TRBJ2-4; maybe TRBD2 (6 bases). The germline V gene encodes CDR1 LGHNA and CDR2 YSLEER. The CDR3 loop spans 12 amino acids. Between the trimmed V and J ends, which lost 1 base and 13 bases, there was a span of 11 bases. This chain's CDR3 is CASSQASGEQYF. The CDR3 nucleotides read TGCGCCAGCAGCCAAGCTTCGGGGGAGCAGTACTTC.

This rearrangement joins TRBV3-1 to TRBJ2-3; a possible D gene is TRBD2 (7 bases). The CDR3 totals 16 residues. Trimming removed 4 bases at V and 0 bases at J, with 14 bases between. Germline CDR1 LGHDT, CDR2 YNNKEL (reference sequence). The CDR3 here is CASSLFGGLSTDTQYF. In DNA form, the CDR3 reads TGTGCCAGCAGCCTCTTCGGGGGGCTGAGCACAGATACGCAGTATTTT.

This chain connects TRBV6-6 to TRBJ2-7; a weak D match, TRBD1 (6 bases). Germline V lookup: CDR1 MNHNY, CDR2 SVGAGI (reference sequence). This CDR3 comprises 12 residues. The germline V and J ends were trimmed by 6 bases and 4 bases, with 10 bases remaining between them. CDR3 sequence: CASRPQGYEQYF. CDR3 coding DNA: TGTGCCAGCAGACCACAGGGTTACGAGCAGTACTTC.

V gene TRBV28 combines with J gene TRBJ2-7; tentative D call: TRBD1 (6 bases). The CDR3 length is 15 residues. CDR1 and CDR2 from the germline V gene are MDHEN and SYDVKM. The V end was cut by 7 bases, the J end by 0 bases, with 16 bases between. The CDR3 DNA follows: TGTGCCAGCACCCTGGGGGCTTTGAGCTCCTACGAGCAGTACTTC. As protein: CASTLGALSSYEQYF.